This T cell receptor (beta chain) came from a study of radiotherapy plus CTLA-4 blockade in lung cancer. Study background: Patients showed objective responses in over 15% of cases, and disease control was achieved by over 25%. Findings of the study overall: Early blood T cell clone dynamics reportedly forecast response best, with interferon-beta. Among blood TCR repertoires after radiotherapy plus ipilimumab, tumor-derived clones expanded.

Ipilimumab CTLA-4 blockade and focal radiation were given to patients with chemo-refractory metastatic non-small-cell lung cancer. Trimming removed 4 bases at V and 2 bases at J, with 12 bases between. This CDR3 has 14 amino acids. Germline V gene data show CDR1 as SGHTS and CDR2 as YDEGEE. As for this clone: The antigen is undetermined.

Produced via immunoSEQ multiplex PCR; TCRdb's table is partial and in-frame only. The sample gives about 64,000 clones, approximately 70% of which show up once; around 8% is in the top ten. This chain uses TRBV5-8 with TRBJ2-5, with D tentatively TRBD1 (5 bases). Specimen: peripheral blood, collected from a patient treated with radiotherapy plus ipilimumab. The receptor was derived from a human donor with non-small cell lung cancer whose response to radiotherapy plus ipilimumab could not be evaluated. The CDR3 coding sequence is TGTGCCAGCAGCCGCAGACAGTCTCAAGAGACCCAGTACTTC. It codes for CASSRRQSQETQYF.